This entry lists 23 T cell receptor beta chains sequenced from one sample in a study of cytomegalovirus exposure and HLA in healthy donors. Amplification used 60 Vbeta primers and 13 Jbeta primers. Libraries were prepared by immunoSEQ multiplex PCR; TCRdb keeps only in-frame clonotypes and omits some of them. This sample has roughly 200,000 clones, with roughly 79% found just once. The sequencing sample was made of PBMCs. Receptors were obtained from a woman in her thirties or forties in good health and CMV-seronegative.

The chain combines TRBV19 with TRBJ1-2; 10 nucleotides agree with TRBD1. Unmatched junction bases numbered 1, after V lost 7 bases and J lost 2 bases. Germline values: CDR1 LNHDA, CDR2 SQIVND (reference sequence). The CDR3 contains 13 residues. CDR3 residues: CASMGQGNYGYTF. The DNA of the CDR3 is TGTGCCAGTATGGGACAGGGGAACTATGGCTACACCTTC.

V and J are TRBV15 and TRBJ2-2, with TRBD1 matching over 7 bases. The junction had 25 bases not matched to a gene; V was cut back by 4 bases and J by 5 bases. The germline V gene encodes CDR1 LNHNV and CDR2 YYDKDF (reference sequence). The CDR3 sequence is 21 residues long. CDR3 nucleotides: TGTGCCACCAGCACCGACCGACAGGGAAAAGCCCCAGCGAGGGGAACCGGGGAGCTGTTTTTT. Encoded protein: CATSTDRQGKAPARGTGELFF.

V and J are TRBV16 and TRBJ1-1; D possibly corresponds to TRBD1 (5 bases). The V and J ends lost 3 bases and 9 bases respectively, with 14 bases between them. The CDR3 is 13 residues long. CDR1 is KGHSY, CDR2 FQNENV, per germline. This CDR3 reads CASSQVGVSKAFF. The CDR3 DNA is TGTGCCAGCAGCCAGGTAGGGGTCTCTAAAGCTTTCTTT.

This chain joins TRBV6-1 and TRBJ2-2; TRBD1 matches at 12 bases. The CDR3 totals 17 residues. V gave up 4 bases and J gave up 7 bases; unmatched junction bases: 10. Germline lookup yields CDR1 MNHNS and CDR2 SASEGT. The CDR3 loop reads CASSGFRDRGLFGELFF. The CDR3 DNA is TGTGCCAGCAGTGGTTTCCGGGACAGGGGGCTTTTCGGGGAGCTGTTTTTT.

The V call is TRBV5-6, the J call TRBJ1-1; no reliable D call. Trimming pared 1 base from V and 3 bases from J, leaving 16 bases between. Germline-derived CDR1 and CDR2 are SGHDT and YYEEEE. CDR3 length: 16 amino acids. The CDR3 region is CASSLLGALGDTEAFF. The CDR3 DNA reads TGTGCCAGCAGCTTGTTAGGAGCGTTAGGAGACACTGAAGCTTTCTTT.

The V call is TRBV14, the J call TRBJ2-6; D may be TRBD1 (6 bases). Germline CDR1 and CDR2: SGHDN and FVKESK. Trimming pared 3 bases from V and 0 bases from J, leaving 6 bases between. This CDR3 is built from 15 residues. The CDR3 DNA sequence: TGTGCCAGCAGCCAGGACAGCTCTGGGGCCAACGTCCTGACTTTC. It translates to CASSQDSSGANVLTF.

The rearrangement links TRBV5-4 to TRBJ2-7; TRBD2 aligns across 9 bases. CDR3 length: 15 residues. CDR1 and CDR2 (germline): SGHNT, YYREEE (reference sequence). V lost 0 bases to trimming and J lost 2 bases; unmatched junction nucleotides: 3. CDR3 protein: CASSLDAGGAYEQYF. The DNA of the CDR3 is TGTGCCAGCAGCTTGGATGCGGGGGGGGCCTACGAGCAGTACTTC.

This clone has just one count. V gene TRBV10-2 combines with J gene TRBJ2-3; D perhaps matches TRBD1 (6 bases). Germline V lookup: CDR1 WSHSY, CDR2 SAAADI. The V and J ends lost 6 bases and 14 bases respectively, with 24 bases between them. CDR3 length: 14 amino acids. The chain's CDR3 is CASRGLGQTIIVYF. DNA for the CDR3: TGCGCCAGCAGGGGCCTAGGACAGACCATAATCGTGTATTTT.

This chain uses TRBV7-2 with TRBJ1-2; D call uncertain. V was trimmed by 5 bases and J by 2 bases, leaving 12 bases between them. The CDR3 totals 14 residues. Germline loops: CDR1 SGHTA, CDR2 FQGNSA. CDR3 in amino acids: CASSQGAGNYGYTF. The CDR3 DNA reads TGTGCCAGCAGCCAAGGTGCGGGCAACTATGGCTACACCTTC.

The J gene is TRBJ1-2, the V gene TRBV6-5; D is perhaps TRBD1 (5 bases). Trimming pared 7 bases from V and 4 bases from J, leaving 10 bases between. CDR3 size: 12 residues. CDR1 is MNHEY, CDR2 SVGAGI, per germline. The CDR3 reads CASTQGSYGYTF. DNA for the CDR3: TGTGCCAGCACTCAGGGATCCTATGGCTACACCTTC.

J is TRBJ1-1 and V is TRBV5-5; D gene unclear. The germline V gene encodes CDR1 SGHKS and CDR2 YYEKEE (reference sequence). Deletions cut 4 bases from V and 5 bases from J, with 9 bases between. CDR3 length equals 12 residues. The CDR3 here is CASSHARTEAFF. The CDR3 coding sequence is TGTGCCAGCAGCCACGCCAGGACTGAAGCTTTCTTT.

CDR3 sequence (DNA): TGCGCCAGCAGCCAAGCCGGACAGGCCTTCTCTGGGGCCAACGTCCTGACTTTC. Encoded protein: CASSQAGQAFSGANVLTF. The rearrangement links TRBV4-1 to TRBJ2-6, with 7 positions matching TRBD1. J was trimmed by 0 bases and V by 1 base; bases with no gene match: 6. The CDR3 consists of 18 residues. Per the germline V gene, CDR1 is MGHRA and CDR2 is YSYEKL.

The genes are TRBV7-2 and TRBJ1-6; maybe TRBD1 (5 bases). The CDR3 consists of 15 residues. V lost 5 bases, J lost 5 bases, and 13 bases lay in between. CDR1 and CDR2 (germline): SGHTA, FQGNSA. CDR3 in amino acids: CASSIRVSHNSPLHF. The CDR3 bases are TGTGCCAGCAGCATCAGGGTTAGCCATAATTCACCCCTCCACTTT.

This clone was counted between two and nine times. The chain is built from TRBV7-9 and TRBJ2-3, with D possibly TRBD2 on 6 matching bases. The CDR3 length is 14 residues. Germline lookup yields CDR1 SEHNR and CDR2 FQNEAQ (reference sequence). V gave up 4 bases and J gave up 9 bases, with 17 bases separating them. The CDR3 DNA reads TGTGCCAGCAGCTCGGTCGGGGGACCGGGGACGCAGTATTTT. Its translation is CASSSVGGPGTQYF.

The chain joins TRBV6-1 to TRBJ1-5; no clear D gene. This CDR3 comprises 13 residues. Trimming shortened V by 2 bases and J by 4 bases, and 6 bases separated the two germline ends. Germline loops: CDR1 MNHNS, CDR2 SASEGT. CDR3: CASSEQYNQPQHF. CDR3 sequence (DNA): TGTGCCAGCAGTGAACAGTATAATCAGCCCCAGCATTTT.

This chain joins TRBV5-4 and TRBJ1-2; the D gene is possibly TRBD1 (6 bases). V was shortened by 3 bases and J by 5 bases, with 20 bases between the two germline ends. The CDR3 runs to 16 residues. Germline CDR1 reads SGHNT; CDR2 reads YYREEE (reference sequence). CDR3 bases: TGTGCCAGCAGCTCAGGGGATTACCGAACCAAATATGGCTACACCTTC. Translated: CASSSGDYRTKYGYTF.

The chain uses TRBV19 and TRBJ2-1, with D possibly being TRBD1 (7 bases). V was cut by 5 bases and J by 7 bases, with 15 bases left in between. The germline V gene has CDR1 LNHDA and CDR2 SQIVND (reference sequence). CDR3 length: 14 residues. The CDR3 nucleotides are TGTGCCAGTAGTCCCAGGGGGGAGTCGAATGAGCAGTTCTTC. It is translated as CASSPRGESNEQFF.

The rearrangement joins TRBV7-2 to TRBJ2-7; 7 bases map to TRBD1. Germline assignment: CDR1 SGHTA and CDR2 FQGNSA. The CDR3 sequence is 14 residues long. The trim removed 3 bases at V and 2 bases at J, leaving 4 bases unmatched. CDR3 region: CASSFRQGTYEQYF. As DNA, the CDR3 is TGTGCCAGCAGCTTCAGACAGGGAACCTACGAGCAGTACTTC.

This clone has just a few counts. This chain's CDR3 is CASSPSSGASETQYF. The CDR3 region has the DNA TGTGCCAGCAGCCCATCCAGCGGGGCGTCAGAGACCCAGTACTTC. This chain joins TRBV11-2 and TRBJ2-5, with 7 positions matching TRBD2. V dropped 5 bases and J dropped 4; count of bases not matched to a gene: 10. The CDR3 has 15 residues. Germline CDR1 SGHAT, CDR2 FQNNGV. Filled out from reference TRBV11-2 and TRBJ2-5, the complete variable domain reads EAGVAQSPRYKIIEKRQSVAFWCNPISGHATLYWYQQILGQGPKLLIQFQNNGVVDDSQLPKDRFSAERLKGVDSTLKIQPAKLEDSAVYLCASSPSSGASETQYFGPGTRLLVL.

The chain uses TRBV4-1 and TRBJ1-2; D is possibly TRBD1 (5 bases). The V and J ends lost 2 bases and 2 bases respectively, with 12 bases between them. This CDR3 region has 15 residues. CDR1 and CDR2 from the germline V gene are MGHRA and YSYEKL. In nucleotides, the CDR3 is TGCGCCAGCAGCCAACCCGCACAGGAAAACTATGGCTACACCTTC. It yields the protein CASSQPAQENYGYTF.

V is TRBV6-5 and J is TRBJ1-5, with 9 bases aligning to TRBD1. The CDR3 totals 15 residues. The trim removed 6 bases at V and 4 bases at J, leaving 7 bases unmatched. Germline lookup yields CDR1 MNHEY and CDR2 SVGAGI. In DNA, the CDR3 is TGTGCCAGCAGACCAGGACAGGGGCCAAATCAGCCCCAGCATTTT. It translates to CASRPGQGPNQPQHF.

The V call is TRBV7-2, the J call TRBJ1-2; no clear D gene. This CDR3 region has 15 residues. Germline-derived CDR1 and CDR2 are SGHTA and FQGNSA. Trimming took off 1 base at V and 4 bases at J, with 13 bases between the two ends. This CDR3 is CASSLGGRTGYGYTF. The CDR3 nucleotides are TGTGCCAGCAGCTTAGGGGGTAGGACTGGCTATGGCTACACCTTC.

This CDR3 is CASTLSGGYEQYF. The CDR3 DNA follows: TGTGCCAGCACCCTCTCGGGGGGATACGAGCAGTACTTC. The rearrangement uses TRBV7-2 and TRBJ2-7, with 7 positions matching TRBD2. This CDR3 has 13 amino acids. Per germline, CDR1 SGHTA and CDR2 FQGNSA. With 7 bases clipped from V and 4 bases from J, the junction kept 7 bases outside the gene matches.